This entry features one TCR beta chain sequence. As yet, its antigen is unknown. The table came from immunoSEQ multiplex PCR; TCRdb's copy has only in-frame clones and leaves some out. The repertoire holds some 80,000 clones, roughly 88% seen once, with under 0.9% in the top ten. The sample originates from a study of OX40 agonist ivuxolimab in advanced cancers. Whole-study context: Treatment received earlier with anti-PD-1, anti-PD-L1 or anti-CTLA-4 agents was allowed, and under 50% had some. Study-wide results and caveats: Researchers report that CD8+ T cells had, on average, more expanded clones than CD4+.

The germline gives CDR1 MNHNS, CDR2 SASEGT. This CDR3 has 12 amino acids. V was shortened by 4 bases and J by 4 bases, with 6 bases between the two germline ends. V and J are TRBV6-1 and TRBJ2-3; D call uncertain. The sequence came from an adult with an advanced solid tumor such as melanoma, head and neck, liver or kidney cancer. Sequences were derived from CD4+ or CD8+ T cells sorted from blood, sampled in a trial of the OX40 agonist ivuxolimab. This chain's CDR3 is CASSGRADTQYF. For the CDR3, the DNA is TGTGCCAGCAGTGGACGGGCAGATACGCAGTATTTT.